Listed below are T cell receptor beta chains from one sample, sequenced in a study of OX40 agonist ivuxolimab in advanced cancers. The method was immunoSEQ multiplex PCR; TCRdb's version includes in-frame clones alone and lacks a portion of them. Here the sample spans 40,000 to 60,000 clones, 80% to 95% being singletons. The sample in question was CD4+ or CD8+ T cells sorted from blood, obtained in a trial of the OX40 agonist ivuxolimab. All receptors derive from an adult with an advanced solid tumor such as melanoma, head and neck, liver or kidney cancer. Each CDR3 is given with its conserved first and last residue. D genes are given only for firm matches. Rows give clone size only sometimes, using once, few, many, or a class for an expanded clone.

DNA	CDR3	J	size	V	D
TGCGCCAGCAGCCAAGCCGCTGGGGCCAACGTCCTGACTTTC	CASSQAAGANVLTF	TRBJ2-6	-	TRBV4-3	-
TGTGCCAGCAGCTTAGAAGGCCCCTATGGCTACACCTTC	CASSLEGPYGYTF	TRBJ1-2	-	TRBV11-2	-
TGTGCCAGCACCTCGGGACCTGTGAACACTGAAGCTTTCTTT	CASTSGPVNTEAFF	TRBJ1-1	-	TRBV6-5	-
TGCGCCAGCAGCGCTAGCGGGAGCACAGATACGCAGTATTTT	CASSASGSTDTQYF	TRBJ2-3	-	TRBV4-3	TRBD2
TGCGCCAGCAGCCAAAACCGGGGGTCCTACGAGCAGTACTTC	CASSQNRGSYEQYF	TRBJ2-7	-	TRBV4-3	-
TGCGCCAGCAGCCAAGACGACAGTTCGGCCTACGAGCAGTACTTC	CASSQDDSSAYEQYF	TRBJ2-7	-	TRBV4-3	-
TGCGCCAGCAGCTCAATTAGCGGTGGCCCCTACAATGAGCAGTTCTTC	CASSSISGGPYNEQFF	TRBJ2-1	once	TRBV4-3	-
TGTGCCAGCAGCCTAGGGACGAGAGAGACCCAGTACTTC	CASSLGTRETQYF	TRBJ2-5	-	TRBV7-9	-
TGTGCCAGCAGTCCCAGGGGCCTCGTGGGGTACAATGAGCAGTTCTTC	CASSPRGLVGYNEQFF	TRBJ2-1	-	TRBV28	-
TGTGCCAGCAGTTTAGGGAGGGATGTTGAGCAGTACTTC	CASSLGRDVEQYF	TRBJ2-7	-	TRBV27	TRBD2
TGTGCCAGCAGCTTAGGTGGGAACACTGAAGCTTTCTTT	CASSLGGNTEAFF	TRBJ1-1	-	TRBV5-8	-
TGTGCCAGCAGCCCTGGGACAGGGGGCTTCTACGAGCAGTACTTC	CASSPGTGGFYEQYF	TRBJ2-7	-	TRBV11-1	TRBD1
TGCGCCAGCAGCCCCGTGGGGCTAACCTACGAGCAGTACTTC	CASSPVGLTYEQYF	TRBJ2-7	-	TRBV5-1	-
TGTGCCTGGGACGTGGGTCAGGGGCCGGACATTCAGTACTTC	CAWDVGQGPDIQYF	TRBJ2-4	-	TRBV30	-
TGCAGTGCTACGACAGATACGCAGTATTTT	CSATTDTQYF	TRBJ2-3	-	TRBV20-1	-
TGCGCCAGCAGCCAAGAGGGACTCGCAGGGGGGTGGTCCTACAATGAGCAGTTCTTC	CASSQEGLAGGWSYNEQFF	TRBJ2-1	-	TRBV4-3	-
TGTGCCAGCGCCGCGACTAGCGGGGTATCAGATACGCAGTATTTT	CASAATSGVSDTQYF	TRBJ2-3	-	TRBV6-4	TRBD2
TGCGCCAGCAGCCTCCACGTAGTGAGTACAGTTGAAGCTTTCTTT	CASSLHVVSTVEAFF	TRBJ1-1	medium-sized	TRBV4-1	-
TGTGCCACCGGTTCCGGCATCGAGCAGTACTTC	CATGSGIEQYF	TRBJ2-7	-	TRBV15	-
TGTGCCAGCCGGGACAGTTTCTCTGGGGCCAACGTCCTGACTTTC	CASRDSFSGANVLTF	TRBJ2-6	-	TRBV27	TRBD1
TGCGCCAGCAGCTCGTACGGCGTACTAAGGCCTAGGGAGCAGTACTTC	CASSSYGVLRPREQYF	TRBJ2-5	-	TRBV5-1	-
TGTGCCAGCAGTGAATCCGGGACGCCGACTCGTACCGGGGAGCTGTTTTTT	CASSESGTPTRTGELFF	TRBJ2-2	-	TRBV2	-
TGTGCCAGCAGATTGGGGACTACCACAGATACGCAGTATTTT	CASRLGTTTDTQYF	TRBJ2-3	-	TRBV7-8	TRBD2
TGTGCCAGCAGCTTCCGGGGGGGAGATAATCAGCCCCAGCATTTT	CASSFRGGDNQPQHF	TRBJ1-5	-	TRBV7-9	-
TGTGCCAGCAGCTTAGCGTCCAGGGGGAAGGTTGGTGGCTACACCTTC	CASSLASRGKVGGYTF	TRBJ1-2	-	TRBV7-9	TRBD1